What follows is one T cell receptor (beta chain) and its context. In its sample, this clonotype was seen many times. This receptor's antigen is unknown. No quality values exist for individual bases; no much larger clone is one base distant. This sample stems from a study of T cells in Graves' hyperthyroidism and ophthalmopathy (dated by TCRdb to 2018 to 2020). A note on the overall study: Peripheral blood was collected at initial diagnosis, before any treatment. To identify distinguishing TCR V-J signatures, a discovery cohort of around 100 patients was used, comprising fewer than 45 with Graves' ophthalmopathy and around 60 with stable Graves' hyperthyroidism. Prospective prediction of ophthalmopathy was tested in an independent validation cohort of some 19 hyperthyroidism patients and 15 to 17 patients who later progressed to ophthalmopathy. The roughly 90 discovery patients were divided at random into training and test sets in a 7:3 ratio. Thyroid tissue and blood T-cell repertoires from several Graves' hyperthyroidism patients were also compared in the study. After blood sampling, hyperthyroidism patients were treated with methimazole at a starting dose of 30 mg daily, and ophthalmopathy patients were treated with high-dose intravenous methylprednisolone. The paper reports TCR Vbeta CDR3 sequencing of over 120 peripheral blood samples: fewer than 50 ophthalmopathy, 70 to 85 hyperthyroidism and about 17 progressor patients. The research as a whole found: A model built on a 13 V-J signature distinguished ophthalmopathy from stable hyperthyroidism, reaching 87.88% sensitivity and under 84% specificity in cross-validation and 80%/75% in testing. Most expanded thyroid clonotypes (frequency above 0.001) were also detected in blood, a finding suggesting that blood repertoires may reflect thyroid immune responses. During validation, the model predicted progression to ophthalmopathy a median of approximately 7 months ahead of onset, with around 71% sensitivity and 72.22% specificity. No statistical method was used to fix the sample size in advance, and group allocation was not hidden from the investigators.

Hyperthyroidism patients were newly diagnosed, had a disease duration of under 2 months, and were aged 18 to 65 years. The study excluded patients with uncontrolled infections, other autoimmune diseases, pregnancy or lactation. Diagnoses were based on clinical symptoms, serum thyroxine and TRAb, thyroid ultrasound and orbital computed tomography. For progressor patients, blood was drawn at the first diagnosis of hyperthyroidism, before any ophthalmopathy symptoms had appeared. PBMCs were isolated from 7.5 to 10 ml of fresh peripheral blood by Ficoll-Paque density gradient centrifugation. Patients classed as progressors first received a Graves' hyperthyroidism diagnosis and then went on to develop ophthalmopathy during follow-up. Trizol reagent was used to extract total RNA, and RNA quality was then checked on an Agilent 2100 Bioanalyzer. The TCR beta CDR3 regions were amplified from RNA transcripts. A first-round RT-PCR of the TCR CDR3 used the HTBI primer set with the Qiagen OneStep RT-PCR kit. A second multiplex PCR round built the libraries, followed by size selection and purification. Sequencing of the libraries was done on an Illumina HiSeq2000 using paired-end 100 bp reads. The paper's data handling went like this. SOAPnuke was used to process the raw data, with reads discarded if the reads contained adapters or uncalled bases, had a mean Phred below 15, or lacked an exact constant-primer or identifier match. High-quality paired reads were merged with COPE v1.2.5, and unique nucleotide sequences were defined as clonotypes. MiTCR v1.1 was used to align clonotypes to the IMGT TRBV, TRBD and TRBJ reference segments. The analysis included only V-J combinations with a frequency above 0.0001, which together covered more than 98% of the repertoires. The TCS score was defined as F50 (clonal expansion) divided by E x V (chaos), with BLOSUM62-based TCRdist calculated between CDR3 peptides within each V-J. Welch's t-statistics and random forest reduced some 510 V-J features to roughly 13, which were used in a naive Bayes classifier (R e1071). TCRdb reprocessing: public reads trimmed at Q25 with fastp, clones called with MiXCR, in-frame beta chains kept. A single entry per CDR3 protein holds the most common genes and DNA from its merged rows. The V and J calls come from TCRdb's annotation, not from the publication. This sample lists around 700,000 distinct CDR3 sequences; roughly a sixth were detected once. The ten largest clones capture approximately 16% of the sample.

The junction shows trimming of 3 bases on V and 3 bases on J, plus 14 bases between the germline ends. The germline V gene (reference sequence) specifies DFQATT as CDR1 and SNEGSKA as CDR2. Counted from cysteine to phenylalanine, this CDR3 has 14 amino acids. Left in the record is the CDR3 DNA by itself, 42 bases read in frame from the first base. The chain joins TRBV20-1 to TRBJ1-1; 6 matching bases give a weak D call of TRBD1. The TCR originated in a woman between 45 and 65 years old with Graves' hyperthyroidism that later progressed to Graves' ophthalmopathy. The specimen sequenced was blood. CDR3 sequence: CSASWTEAHTEAFF. Read as DNA, the sequence is TGCAGTGCTAGCTGGACAGAAGCACACACTGAAGCTTTCTTT.